This T cell receptor beta chain was profiled in a study of human T cells and chemical hapten exposure. Findings of the study overall: TCRs at high frequency, those above 1 in 1000, did not change with DPC sensitization.

As to time point: patch test 1, 2 weeks after DPC sensitization. Treatment: therapeutic diphenylcyclopropenone sensitization with weekly scalp DPC. This clonotype has at least ten counts. No antigen is known for it. The library tagged each cDNA molecule with unique molecular identifiers. TCRdb reprocessed the RACE reads with MiXCR, giving one entry per CDR3 protein. The table includes about 380,000 distinct CDR3 sequences, more than 4.5% detected once. Trimming removed 6 bases at V and 4 bases at J, with 12 bases between. The CDR3 consists of 13 residues. Germline lookup yields CDR1 SGHAT and CDR2 FQNNGV.

Sample: whole blood, taken in connection with sensitization to the hapten diphenylcyclopropenone (DPC). The TCR was taken from a woman aged 45-65 years with alopecia areata. Some clones in this sample may be carry-over from other donors' samples. The chain has TRBV11-2 and TRBJ1-1; D gene ambiguous. CDR3 sequence: CASSPDRATEAFF. Here the CDR3 DNA reads TGTGCCAGCAGTCCCGACCGGGCCACTGAAGCTTTCTTT.